This T cell receptor beta chain was recorded in a study of cytomegalovirus exposure and HLA in healthy donors. Points from the study as a whole: It has been reported that TCR beta sequences accurately predicted the HLA-A and HLA-B alleles of most subjects.

About this clone itself: Its antigen is unknown.

Unmatched junction bases numbered 2, after V lost 4 bases and J lost 0 bases. The CDR3 runs to 14 residues. CDR1 is KGHSH, CDR2 LQKENI, per germline. A multiplex PCR was run with 60 Vbeta primers and 13 Jbeta primers. In the source study's methods: In a later analysis, of 80 million to 90 million unique beta chains, roughly 9.9 million appeared in at least two donors. Only in-frame clones appear in the TCRdb table, and some are missing; sequencing was by immunoSEQ multiplex PCR. V and J calls and clone size are copied from that table; D and trimming were computed from the DNA. The sample consists of around 200,000 clones, 82% of them appearing once.

The chain is built from TRBV18 and TRBJ2-5; 7 bases line up with TRBD1. The sequence was collected from a woman aged 40 to 50 in good health and CMV-seronegative. Sequenced material: PBMCs. CDR3 in DNA: TGTGCCAGCTCACTTGACAGGGACCAAGAGACCCAGTACTTC. This gives the protein CASSLDRDQETQYF. Filled out from reference TRBV18 and TRBJ2-5, the complete variable domain reads NAGVMQNPRHLVRRRGQEARLRCSPMKGHSHVYWYRQLPEEGLKFMVYLQKENIIDESGMPKERFSAEFPKEGPSILRIQQVVRGDSAAYFCASSLDRDQETQYFGPGTRLLVL.